The 13 T cell receptor beta chains below all came from one sample that was sequenced in a study of blood T cell repertoires in COVID-19. Profiling relied on immunoSEQ multiplex PCR, and the TCRdb table lists in-frame clones only, not all of them. The sample contains around 330,000 clones, about nine tenths of which appear only once. Input material: PBMCs or T cells enriched from blood (not recorded which). The receptors originated from a middle-aged woman who had recovered from COVID-19.

This chain joins TRBV6-5 and TRBJ2-5; TRBD2 agrees at 9 bases. The trim removed 3 bases at V and 4 bases at J, leaving 6 bases unmatched. The germline V gene has CDR1 MNHEY and CDR2 SVGAGI. The CDR3 has 15 residues. In nucleotides, the CDR3 is TGTGCCAGCAGTTATGATGGCGGGGGGGCAGAGACCCAGTACTTC. This encodes CASSYDGGGAETQYF.

The J gene is TRBJ2-7, the V gene TRBV30; D might be TRBD1 (5 bases). The CDR3 runs to 16 residues. The germline V gene has CDR1 GTSNPN and CDR2 SVGIG (reference sequence). With 0 bases removed from V and 3 bases from J, the gap between germline ends came to 18 bases. This CDR3 reads CAWSVQVPQSLYEQYF. CDR3 DNA sequence: TGTGCCTGGAGTGTACAGGTACCACAATCTCTCTACGAGCAGTACTTC.

The J gene is TRBJ2-2, the V gene TRBV11-3, with D tentatively TRBD2 (6 bases). From germline, CDR1 is SGHNT and CDR2 YENEEA. V shed 1 base and J shed 3 bases, with 12 bases lying between them. The CDR3 sequence is 16 residues long. The DNA of the CDR3 is TGTGCCAGCAGCTTAGCCGGGACTCTGGACACCGGGGAGCTGTTTTTT. This sequence encodes CASSLAGTLDTGELFF. Variable domain in full (rest from reference TRBV11-3 and TRBJ2-2): EAGVVQSPRYKIIEKKQPVAFWCNPISGHNTLYWYLQNLGQGPELLIRYENEEAVDDSQLPKDRFSAERLKGVDSTLKIQPAELGDSAVYLCASSLAGTLDTGELFFGEGSRLTVL.

The CDR3 sequence is CASSLGVSGVETQYF. CDR3 bases: TGTGCCAGCAGCTTAGGTGTTAGCGGGGTGGAGACCCAGTACTTC. The chain recombines TRBV7-3 with TRBJ2-5; 8 bases map to TRBD2. The CDR3 is 15 amino acids. Germline trimming cut 2 bases from V and 5 bases from J; bases unmatched to any gene: 7. The germline CDR1 and CDR2 sequences are SGHTA and FQGTGA.

The chain links TRBV18 to TRBJ2-1; TRBD1 agrees at 7 bases. The CDR3 length is 14 residues. J was trimmed by 7 bases and V by 3 bases; bases with no gene match: 6. CDR1 is KGHSH and CDR2 is LQKENI in the germline V gene. CDR3 coding DNA: TGTGCCAGCTCACCCGACAGGGCGGCGAATGAGCAGTTCTTC. Protein sequence: CASSPDRAANEQFF.

The chain combines TRBV7-2 with TRBJ2-1; 7 bases are shared with TRBD1. V was clipped by 1 base and J by 6 bases; unmatched bases: 6. The CDR3 runs to 15 residues. The germline V gene has CDR1 SGHTA and CDR2 FQGNSA. CDR3 DNA sequence: TGTGCCAGCAGCTTAGGGGCAGGGGGATCCAATGAGCAGTTCTTC. It codes for CASSLGAGGSNEQFF. The complete variable domain, with remaining parts taken from reference TRBV7-2 and TRBJ2-1, reads GAGVSQSPSNKVTEKGKDVELRCDPISGHTALYWYRQSLGQGLEFLIYFQGNSAPDKSGLPSDRFSAERTGGSVSTLTIQRTQQEDSAVYLCASSLGAGGSNEQFFGPGTRLTVL.

This chain uses TRBV2 with TRBJ2-5; 8 nucleotides agree with TRBD1. Trimming took 4 bases from V and 6 from J; bases not matched to a gene: 7. The CDR3 runs to 14 residues. Germline CDR1 is SNHLY and CDR2 is FYNNEI. CDR3 in amino acids: CASSGPGQAKTQYF. As DNA, the CDR3 is TGTGCCAGCAGTGGGCCGGGACAGGCGAAGACCCAGTACTTC.

The chain has TRBV7-9 and TRBJ2-3, with 8 bases matching TRBD1. The ends lost 5 bases at V and 8 bases at J; junction bases unmatched: 6. Germline CDR1 is SEHNR and CDR2 is FQNEAQ (reference sequence). CDR3 length: 13 residues. The CDR3 protein is CASSKLQGGTQYF. The CDR3 nucleotides read TGTGCCAGCAGCAAATTACAGGGGGGTACGCAGTATTTT.

The chain has TRBV7-2 and TRBJ1-1, with D unresolved. V was cut by 4 bases and J by 1 base, with 10 bases left in between. CDR3 length equals 14 residues. Germline V gene lookup returns CDR1 SGHTA and CDR2 FQGNSA. CDR3 loop: CASSSRVANTEAFF. CDR3 coding DNA: TGTGCCAGCAGCTCGAGGGTAGCGAACACTGAAGCTTTCTTT.

This chain connects TRBV4-3 to TRBJ2-7; TRBD2 matches at 7 bases. Looked up from germline, CDR1 is LGHNA and CDR2 is YSLEER. With 0 bases clipped from V and 2 bases from J, the junction kept 10 bases outside the gene matches. This CDR3 is built from 17 residues. The CDR3 here is CASSQDLLAIATYEQYF. The CDR3 DNA reads as TGCGCCAGCAGCCAAGATTTACTAGCGATAGCCACCTACGAGCAGTACTTC.

The chain employs TRBV12-3 or TRBV12-4 and TRBJ2-7, with D possibly TRBD2 on 6 matching bases. Trimming took off 3 bases at V and 2 bases at J, with 8 bases between the two ends. The CDR3 length is 13 residues. The CDR3 reads CASSLGGTYEQYF. The DNA of the CDR3 is TGTGCCAGCAGTTTGGGCGGGACCTACGAGCAGTACTTC.

The chain employs TRBV28 and TRBJ2-2; TRBD1 matches at 9 bases. With V trimmed by 5 bases and J by 4 bases, 8 bases remained unmatched. Germline assignment: CDR1 MDHEN and CDR2 SYDVKM. The CDR3 covers 16 residues. CDR3 amino acids: CASSIPTGGSTGELFF. The CDR3 nucleotides are TGTGCCAGCAGTATCCCGACAGGGGGTAGCACCGGGGAGCTGTTTTTT.

This rearrangement joins TRBV7-3 to TRBJ1-4; TRBD1 might be the D (6 bases). Germline V CDR1 and CDR2: SGHTA, FQGTGA. The CDR3 sequence is 15 residues long. The germline V and J ends were trimmed by 5 bases and 8 bases, with 18 bases remaining between them. The CDR3 protein is CASSLQGEREEKLFF. The CDR3, as DNA: TGTGCCAGCAGCCTACAGGGCGAGAGGGAGGAAAAACTGTTTTTT. The full variable domain, completed using reference TRBV7-3 and TRBJ1-4, is GAGVSQTPSNKVTEKGKYVELRCDPISGHTALYWYRQSLGQGPEFLIYFQGTGAADDSGLPNDRFFAVRPEGSVSTLKIQRTERGDSAVYLCASSLQGEREEKLFFGSGTQLSVL.